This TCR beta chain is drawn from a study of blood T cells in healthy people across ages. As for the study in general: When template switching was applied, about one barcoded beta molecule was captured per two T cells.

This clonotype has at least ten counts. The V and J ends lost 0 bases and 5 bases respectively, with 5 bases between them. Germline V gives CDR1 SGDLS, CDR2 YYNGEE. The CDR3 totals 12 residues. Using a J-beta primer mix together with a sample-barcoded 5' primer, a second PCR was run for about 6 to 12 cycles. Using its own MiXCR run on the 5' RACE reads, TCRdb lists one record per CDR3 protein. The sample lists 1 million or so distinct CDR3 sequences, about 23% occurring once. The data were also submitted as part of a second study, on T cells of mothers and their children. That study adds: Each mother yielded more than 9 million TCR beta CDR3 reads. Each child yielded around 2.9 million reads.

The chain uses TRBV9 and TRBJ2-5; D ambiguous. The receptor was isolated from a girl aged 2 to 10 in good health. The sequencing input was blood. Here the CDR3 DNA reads TGTGCCAGCAGCGTAGACTGGGAGACCCAGTACTTC. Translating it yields CASSVDWETQYF.